This T cell receptor beta chain was sequenced for a study of blood T cell repertoires in COVID-19 (dated by TCRdb to 2018 to 2021). Broadly, across the study: Samples from collaborators originated in the United States, Italy and Spain and spanned both the acute and convalescent phases of COVID-19. The prospective study material was composed of cDNA or gDNA derived from T cells, B-cell-depleted T cells, or PBMCs. Subjects who had been exposed to COVID-19, were actively infected with it, or had recovered from it provided the deeply sampled blood TCRbeta repertoires that made up the dataset. The repertoires were released in a freely available public database meant as a resource for research on the immune response to SARS-CoV-2. The samples were drawn from two sources: the first 160 participants of the ongoing ImmuneRACE study, and 1,200 or so subjects contributed by 6 global collaborators. Nearly every sample came with metadata listing a de-identified subject ID, COVID-19 status, age in years and sex. Where available, HLA class I and class II types were taken from metadata supplied by the sample provider and were not determined by assay-based typing.

Measured from the cysteine to the phenylalanine, the CDR3 is 15 residues long. The entry retains the CDR3 DNA only, 45 bases that are in frame from base 1. CDR1 and CDR2, per the germline V gene, are SGHRS and YFSETQ. V is reduced by 0 bases and J by 5 bases, leaving a spacing of 12 bases between them. The immunoSEQ Assay, a bias-controlled multiplex PCR, was used to amplify TCRbeta CDR3 regions from genomic DNA. On the authors' methods: Nucleated cell counts per sample were estimated from amplification of reference gene primers within the assay. To quantify the absolute abundance of each unique TCRbeta CDR3 rearrangement, sequence reads were collapsed and filtered. For each sample, productive Simpson clonality was calculated by taking the square root of Simpson's diversity index across productive rearrangements. TCRdb stores this immuneACCESS table with in-frame sequences only. Part of the clones is absent; in the studies checked, under half of the shortfall reflects unresolved V genes, and no reason is known for the rest. Clone size and the V and J calls come from that table; the DNA yielded D and trimming. This sample comprises 60,000 to 85,000 clones, 74% of them detected only once. Just over 2.5% of the sample belongs to the ten largest clones.

This clone was picked up one time. Its antigen is still unknown. Per-base quality was not reported, and no clone a single base away is much larger than it. On the study overall, not on this receptor specifically: How much clinical and demographic metadata was included differed by source and by participant, and the metadata was provided uncurated.

Collaborating institutions collected whole blood in K2EDTA tubes following their own protocols. For TCRbeta analysis, collaborator samples were shipped as frozen whole blood, as isolated PBMCs, or as DNA extracted from either sample type. The source of this sequence is a human donor with acute or convalescent COVID-19. The donor label of this sample is uncertain. The sequence joins TRBV5-1 to TRBJ2-1; a tentative D match to TRBD2 spans 6 bases. Sample: peripheral blood. The bases read TGCGCCAGCAGCTTGGGGACTATCCGCGACAATGAGCAGTTCTTC. This sequence encodes CASSLGTIRDNEQFF.